One sample yielded the 20 T cell receptor beta chains listed below, sequenced in a study of shared clonotypes between healthy human individuals. The repertoire was sequenced with immunoSEQ multiplex PCR; TCRdb's copy has only in-frame clones and lacks some. Of about 690,000 clones listed, roughly 91% are singletons. Sequencing used memory CD8+ T cells from PBMCs. Specified subset: CD45RO+ cells pooled with CCR7-negative TemRA cells. The receptors here all came from a man aged 18-30 years in good health. Some clones in this sample may be carry-over from other donors' samples.

The chain uses TRBV15 and TRBJ2-2; TRBD2 aligns across 8 bases. Trimming removed 3 bases from V and 3 bases from J; junction bases left unmatched: 6. CDR1 and CDR2 (germline): LNHNV, YYDKDF (reference sequence). The CDR3 is made up of 16 amino acids. CDR3 loop: CATSRGLEGDTGELFF. For the CDR3, the DNA is TGTGCCACCAGCAGGGGACTAGAGGGCGACACCGGGGAGCTGTTTTTT.

This rearrangement joins TRBV27 to TRBJ2-2, with TRBD2 matching over 10 bases. The germline CDR1 and CDR2 sequences are MNHEY and SMNVEV (reference sequence). Germline trimming cut 3 bases from V and 6 bases from J; bases unmatched to any gene: 10. The CDR3 contains 17 residues. The CDR3 region is CASSLELAGIRAGELFF. In DNA form, the CDR3 reads TGTGCCAGCAGTTTGGAACTAGCGGGAATTCGGGCCGGGGAGCTGTTTTTT.

J is TRBJ1-5 and V is TRBV9; D possibly corresponds to TRBD1 (6 bases). This CDR3 contains 14 residues. V dropped 5 bases and J dropped 6 bases, with 15 bases sitting between them. CDR1 is SGDLS, CDR2 YYNGEE, per germline. The CDR3 nucleotides read TGTGCCAGCAGTGCAGGGGATAGGGTTCAGCCCCAGCATTTT. Encoded protein: CASSAGDRVQPQHF.

CDR3: CASSNRRTGSHGYTF. DNA for the CDR3: TGTGCCAGCAGCAATAGACGGACAGGGAGCCATGGCTACACCTTC. This chain links TRBV9 with TRBJ1-2, with 8 bases aligning to TRBD1. Losses at the gene ends were 4 bases for V and 6 bases for J; bases not matched to a gene: 11. This CDR3 has 15 residues. Germline values: CDR1 SGDLS, CDR2 YYNGEE.

The J gene is TRBJ2-7, the V gene TRBV6-1; D is ambiguous. Germline-derived CDR1 and CDR2 are MNHNS and SASEGT. V lost 5 bases to trimming and J lost 7 bases, with 9 bases between them. The CDR3 totals 11 residues. CDR3 in DNA: TGTGCCAGCAGTTCTGGGCTAGAGCAGTACTTC. Amino acid sequence: CASSSGLEQYF.

The V gene is TRBV9, the J gene TRBJ2-1; no firm D call. The germline V gene encodes CDR1 SGDLS and CDR2 YYNGEE. This CDR3 has 17 amino acids. V gave up 0 bases and J gave up 0 bases, with 13 bases separating them. The CDR3 nucleotides are TGTGCCAGCAGCGTAGGGGTAGCCCCCTCCTCCTACAATGAGCAGTTCTTC. Its translation is CASSVGVAPSSYNEQFF.

This chain connects TRBV4-3 to TRBJ2-3, with TRBD2 as a possible D gene (6 bases). Trimming cost V 0 bases and J 0 bases, with 10 bases left between them. CDR1 LGHNA and CDR2 YSLEER come from the germline V gene. CDR3 size: 16 residues. The CDR3 DNA reads as TGCGCCAGCAGCCAAGATAAGGGGACTAGCACAGATACGCAGTATTTT. This translates into CASSQDKGTSTDTQYF.

With regard to this clone: This CDR3 is also generated by other DNA sequences in the sample. The chain links TRBV28 to TRBJ2-4, with TRBD2 as a possible D gene (6 bases). V lost 6 bases to trimming and J lost 0 bases, with 9 bases between them. The CDR3 has 14 residues. CDR1 is MDHEN, CDR2 SYDVKM, per germline. CDR3 nucleotide sequence: TGTGCCAGCAGGCAAGCGGGAGCCAAAAACATTCAGTACTTC. Amino acid sequence: CASRQAGAKNIQYF.

The chain is built from TRBV7-9 and TRBJ2-1, with 8 bases that match TRBD2. The CDR3 runs 15 residues. Germline trimming cut 5 bases from V and 8 bases from J; bases unmatched to any gene: 11. Germline loops: CDR1 SEHNR, CDR2 FQNEAQ (reference sequence). CDR3 bases: TGTGCCAGCAGCCAAACTAGCGGTGGGGTACATGAGCAGTTCTTC. Translated: CASSQTSGGVHEQFF.

V is TRBV5-1 and J is TRBJ2-1; TRBD2 matches at 7 bases. Germline loops: CDR1 SGHRS, CDR2 YFSETQ. The CDR3 is 17 residues long. J was trimmed by 0 bases and V by 4 bases; bases with no gene match: 10. Written as DNA, the CDR3 is TGCGCCAGCAGCCCTTTGAAAAGACTAGCCTCCTACAATGAGCAGTTCTTC. Translating it yields CASSPLKRLASYNEQFF.

The gene calls are TRBV27 and TRBJ2-1, with 9 bases lining up with TRBD1. The CDR3 runs to 14 residues. V lost 7 bases to trimming and J lost 3 bases; unmatched junction nucleotides: 4. Germline V gene data show CDR1 as MNHEY and CDR2 as SMNVEV (reference sequence). CDR3 sequence reads: CASTYRGHYNEQFF. The CDR3 nucleotides read TGTGCCAGCACTTACAGGGGGCACTACAATGAGCAGTTCTTC.

The rearrangement uses TRBV5-1 and TRBJ2-7; the D gene is possibly TRBD2 (6 bases). CDR1 SGHRS and CDR2 YFSETQ come from the germline V gene. V gave up 4 bases and J gave up 1 base, with 9 bases separating them. CDR3 length: 13 residues. Here the CDR3 reads CASSTGRSYEQYF. The CDR3 DNA sequence: TGCGCCAGCAGCACGGGGAGGTCCTACGAGCAGTACTTC.

The rearrangement uses TRBV11-2 and TRBJ2-5; 9 bases match TRBD2. The J call is doubtful: the DNA matches TRBJ2-7 better. The CDR3 length is 15 residues. Germline CDR1 reads SGHAT; CDR2 reads FQNNGV. The CDR3 DNA is TGTGCCAGCAGCGGCCGGCGGGAGGGCCCTTACGAGCAGTACTTC. This translates into CASSGRREGPYEQYF.

The rearrangement joins TRBV28 to TRBJ2-3; possible D gene TRBD2, 5 bases. V was cut by 2 bases and J by 5 bases, with 8 bases left in between. This CDR3 spans 13 amino acids. CDR1 is MDHEN and CDR2 is SYDVKM in the germline V gene. The CDR3 DNA is TGTGCCAGCAGTTTAAATAGCGTAGATACGCAGTATTTT. Translating gives CASSLNSVDTQYF.

This chain uses TRBV19 with TRBJ1-1; 7 bases agree with TRBD1. V dropped 4 bases and J dropped 6; count of bases not matched to a gene: 8. CDR1 is LNHDA and CDR2 is SQIVND in the germline V gene (reference sequence). The CDR3 is made up of 14 amino acids. The CDR3 here is CASSTRQGTPEAFF. CDR3 DNA: TGTGCCAGTAGTACAAGACAGGGTACCCCTGAAGCTTTCTTT. Combining the CDR3 with reference TRBV19 and TRBJ1-1 gives the whole variable domain DGGITQSPKYLFRKEGQNVTLSCEQNLNHDAMYWYRQDPGQGLRLIYYSQIVNDFQKGDIAEGYSVSREKKESFPLTVTSAQKNPTAFYLCASSTRQGTPEAFFGQGTRLTVV.

This chain uses TRBV19 with TRBJ2-3, with D uncertain. This CDR3 region has 15 residues. Trimming shortened V by 5 bases and J by 0 bases, and 12 bases separated the two germline ends. Per germline, CDR1 LNHDA and CDR2 SQIVND (reference sequence). The CDR3 region is CASSWAEPSTDTQYF. In DNA form, the CDR3 reads TGTGCCAGTAGTTGGGCGGAACCCAGCACAGATACGCAGTATTTT.

The CDR3 DNA reads TGTGCCATCAGGGCCCCCGGGACAGGGATTTCATATGGCTACACCTTC. It translates to CAIRAPGTGISYGYTF. The chain joins TRBV10-3 to TRBJ1-2; TRBD1 aligns across 9 bases. Trimming at V came to 6 bases and at J to 5 bases, leaving 13 bases not matched to a gene. CDR3 length: 16 residues. In germline, CDR1 is ENHRY, CDR2 SYGVKD.

The rearrangement uses TRBV13 and TRBJ2-3, with 14 bases that match TRBD2. Trimming cost V 3 bases and J 6 bases; bases outside gene matches: 8. Germline values: CDR1 PRHDT, CDR2 FYEKMQ (reference sequence). This CDR3 has 17 amino acids. The CDR3: CASSFPPGLAGADTQYF. The CDR3 coding sequence is TGTGCCAGCAGCTTTCCTCCGGGACTAGCGGGAGCTGATACGCAGTATTTT.

This clone appeared a single time. The rearrangement uses TRBV27 and TRBJ2-1; possibly TRBD2 for D (6 bases). CDR3 length equals 15 residues. Per germline, CDR1 MNHEY and CDR2 SMNVEV (reference sequence). V gave up 2 bases and J gave up 5 bases, with 13 bases separating them. This CDR3 is CASSLGGTSHNEQFF. CDR3 sequence (DNA): TGTGCCAGCAGTTTAGGAGGGACTTCACACAATGAGCAGTTCTTC.

The J gene is TRBJ2-2, the V gene TRBV6-5; D unclear. V was clipped by 1 base and J by 5 bases, with 5 bases between them. This CDR3 region has 13 residues. Germline V gives CDR1 MNHEY, CDR2 SVGAGI. The CDR3 DNA is TGTGCCAGCAGTTACTGGAGAACCGGGGAGCTGTTTTTT. Encoded protein: CASSYWRTGELFF.